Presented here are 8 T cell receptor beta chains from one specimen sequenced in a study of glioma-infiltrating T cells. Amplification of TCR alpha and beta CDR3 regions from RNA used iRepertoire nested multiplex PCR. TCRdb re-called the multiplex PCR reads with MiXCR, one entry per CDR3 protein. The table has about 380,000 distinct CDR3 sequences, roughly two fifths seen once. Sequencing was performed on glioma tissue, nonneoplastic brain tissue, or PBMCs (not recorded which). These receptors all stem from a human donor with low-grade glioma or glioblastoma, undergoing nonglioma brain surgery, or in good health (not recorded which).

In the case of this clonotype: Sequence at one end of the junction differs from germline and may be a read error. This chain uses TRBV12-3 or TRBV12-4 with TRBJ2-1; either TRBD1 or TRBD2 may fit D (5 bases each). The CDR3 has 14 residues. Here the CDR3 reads CASSGTASYNEKFF. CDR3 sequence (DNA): TGTGCCAGCAGCGGGACGGCCTCCTACAATGAGAAGTTCTTC.

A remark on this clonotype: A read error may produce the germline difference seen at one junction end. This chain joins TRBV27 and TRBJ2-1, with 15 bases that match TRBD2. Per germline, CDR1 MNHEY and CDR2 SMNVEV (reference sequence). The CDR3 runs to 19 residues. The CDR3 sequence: CASSPTRGLAGGSYNQQFF. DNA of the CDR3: TGTGCCAGCAGTCCAACTCGGGGACTAGCGGGAGGATCCTACAATCAGCAGTTCTTC.

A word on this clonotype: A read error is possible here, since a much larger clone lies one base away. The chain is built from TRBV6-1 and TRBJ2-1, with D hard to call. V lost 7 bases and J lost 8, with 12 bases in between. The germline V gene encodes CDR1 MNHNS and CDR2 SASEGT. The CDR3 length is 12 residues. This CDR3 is CASTARWDEQFF. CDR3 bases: TGTGCCAGCACTGCAAGGTGGGATGAGCAGTTCTTC.

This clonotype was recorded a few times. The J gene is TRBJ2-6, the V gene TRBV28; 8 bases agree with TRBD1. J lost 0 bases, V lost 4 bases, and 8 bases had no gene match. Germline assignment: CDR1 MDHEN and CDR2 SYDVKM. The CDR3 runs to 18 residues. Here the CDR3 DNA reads TGTGCCAGCAGTTCGTCCGGACAGGGATTCTCTGGGGCCAACGTCCTGACTTTC. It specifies CASSSSGQGFSGANVLTF.

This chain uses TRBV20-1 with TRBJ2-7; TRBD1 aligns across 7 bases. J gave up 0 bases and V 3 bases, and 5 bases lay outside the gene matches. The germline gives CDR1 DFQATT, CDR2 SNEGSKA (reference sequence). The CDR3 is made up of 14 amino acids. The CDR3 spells CSAREQGISYEQYF. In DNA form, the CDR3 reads TGCAGTGCTAGGGAACAGGGGATCTCCTACGAGCAGTACTTC.

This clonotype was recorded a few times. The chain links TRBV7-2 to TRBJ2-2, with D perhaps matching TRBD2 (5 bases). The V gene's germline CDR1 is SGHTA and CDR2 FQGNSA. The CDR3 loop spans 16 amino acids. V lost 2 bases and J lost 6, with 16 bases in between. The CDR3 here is CASSLTSTSGAGELFF. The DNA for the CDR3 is TGTGCCAGCAGCTTAACTTCAACGAGCGGCGCCGGGGAGCTGTTTTTT.

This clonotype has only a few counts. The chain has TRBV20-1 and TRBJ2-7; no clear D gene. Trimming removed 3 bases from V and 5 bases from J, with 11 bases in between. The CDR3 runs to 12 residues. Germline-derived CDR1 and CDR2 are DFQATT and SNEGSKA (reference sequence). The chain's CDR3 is CSASQGIDEQYF. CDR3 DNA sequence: TGCAGTGCTAGCCAAGGGATCGACGAGCAGTACTTC.

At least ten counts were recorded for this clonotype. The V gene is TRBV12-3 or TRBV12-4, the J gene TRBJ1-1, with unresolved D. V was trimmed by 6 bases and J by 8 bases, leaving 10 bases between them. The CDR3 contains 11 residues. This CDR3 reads CASRTTVEAFF. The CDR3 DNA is TGTGCCAGCAGAACAACGGTGGAAGCTTTCTTT.